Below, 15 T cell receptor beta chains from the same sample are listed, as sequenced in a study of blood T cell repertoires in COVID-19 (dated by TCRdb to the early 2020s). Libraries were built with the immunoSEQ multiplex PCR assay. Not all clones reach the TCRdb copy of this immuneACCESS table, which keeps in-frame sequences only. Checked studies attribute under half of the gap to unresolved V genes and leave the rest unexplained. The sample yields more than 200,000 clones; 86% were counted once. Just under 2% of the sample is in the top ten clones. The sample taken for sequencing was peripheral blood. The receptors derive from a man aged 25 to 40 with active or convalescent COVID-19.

As DNA, the CDR3 is TGTGCCAGCAGCCTGGGACAGGGAGTCAATCAGCCCCAGCATTTT. Translation: CASSLGQGVNQPQHF. The V and J genes are TRBV5-6 and TRBJ1-5; 9 positions agree with TRBD1. This CDR3 region has 15 residues. The ends lost 4 bases at V and 3 bases at J; junction bases unmatched: 5. Germline V gene sequence: CDR1 SGHDT, CDR2 YYEEEE.

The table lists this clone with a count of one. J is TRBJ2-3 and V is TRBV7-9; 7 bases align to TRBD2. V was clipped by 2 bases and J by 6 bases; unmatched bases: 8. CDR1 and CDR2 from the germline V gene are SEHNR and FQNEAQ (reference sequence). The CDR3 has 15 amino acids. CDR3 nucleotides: TGTGCCAGCAGCTTAACGGCGGGGGAAATGGATACGCAGTATTTT. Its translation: CASSLTAGEMDTQYF.

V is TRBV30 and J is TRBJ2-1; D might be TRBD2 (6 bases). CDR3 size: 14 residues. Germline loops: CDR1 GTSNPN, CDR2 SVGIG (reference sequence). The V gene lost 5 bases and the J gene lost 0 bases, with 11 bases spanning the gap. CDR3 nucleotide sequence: TGTGCCTGGGATACGGGGGACTCCTACAATGAGCAGTTCTTC. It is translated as CAWDTGDSYNEQFF.

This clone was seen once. CDR3 in amino acids: CASSQDAQSTDTQYF. The CDR3 region has the DNA TGCGCCAGCAGCCAAGATGCCCAGAGCACAGATACGCAGTATTTT. This chain uses TRBV4-3 with TRBJ2-3; D is ambiguous. The CDR3 consists of 15 residues. CDR1 LGHNA and CDR2 YSLEER come from the germline V gene. The V end lost 0 bases, the J end lost 0 bases, and 7 bases lay between the germline ends.

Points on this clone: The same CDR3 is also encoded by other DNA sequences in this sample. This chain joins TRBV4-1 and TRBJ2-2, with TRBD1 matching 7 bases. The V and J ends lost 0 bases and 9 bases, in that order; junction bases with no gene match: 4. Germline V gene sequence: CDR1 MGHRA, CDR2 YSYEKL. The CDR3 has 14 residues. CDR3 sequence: CASSQDQGGRELFF. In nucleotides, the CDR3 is TGCGCCAGCAGCCAAGATCAAGGGGGCCGGGAGCTGTTTTTT.

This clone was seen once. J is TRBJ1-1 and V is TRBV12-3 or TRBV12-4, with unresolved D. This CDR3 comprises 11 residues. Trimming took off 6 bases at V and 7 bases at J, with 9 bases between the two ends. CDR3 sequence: CASRNRYEAFF. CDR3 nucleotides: TGTGCCAGCAGAAACCGCTATGAAGCTTTCTTT.

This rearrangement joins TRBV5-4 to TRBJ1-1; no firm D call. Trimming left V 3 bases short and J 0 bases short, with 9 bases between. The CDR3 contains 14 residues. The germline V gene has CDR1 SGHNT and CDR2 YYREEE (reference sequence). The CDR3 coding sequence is TGTGCCAGCAGCTATTCAACAGTGAACACTGAAGCTTTCTTT. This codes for CASSYSTVNTEAFF.

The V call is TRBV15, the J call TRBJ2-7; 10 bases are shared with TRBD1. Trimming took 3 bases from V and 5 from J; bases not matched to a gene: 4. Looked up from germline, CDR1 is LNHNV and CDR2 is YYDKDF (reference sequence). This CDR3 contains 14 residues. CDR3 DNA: TGTGCCACCAGCAGGGACAGGGGGTCCCACGAGCAGTACTTC. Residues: CATSRDRGSHEQYF.

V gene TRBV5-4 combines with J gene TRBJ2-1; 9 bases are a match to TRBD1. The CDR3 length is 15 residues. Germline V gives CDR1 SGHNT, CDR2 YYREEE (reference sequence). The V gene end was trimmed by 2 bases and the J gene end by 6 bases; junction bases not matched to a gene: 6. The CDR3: CASSFSGQGPNEQFF. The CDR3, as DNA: TGTGCCAGCAGCTTTTCGGGACAGGGTCCCAATGAGCAGTTCTTC.

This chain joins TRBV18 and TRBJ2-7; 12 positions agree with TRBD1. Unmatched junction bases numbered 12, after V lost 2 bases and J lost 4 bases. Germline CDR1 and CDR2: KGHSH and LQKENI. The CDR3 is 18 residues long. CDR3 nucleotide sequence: TGTGCCAGCTCACCAAGTCTGAAGGGACAGGGGGCCCCGTACGAGCAGTACTTC. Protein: CASSPSLKGQGAPYEQYF.

The CDR3 reads CASSEQRGPAETQYF. For the CDR3, the DNA is TGTGCCAGCAGTGAGCAGCGGGGGCCGGCGGAGACCCAGTACTTC. J is TRBJ2-5 and V is TRBV5-5; 8 positions agree with TRBD2. The CDR3 is 15 amino acids. CDR1 is SGHKS and CDR2 is YYEKEE in the germline V gene (reference sequence). Trimming removed 5 bases from V and 5 bases from J; junction bases left unmatched: 11. The variable domain in full, with the rest retrieved from reference TRBV5-5 and TRBJ2-5, is DAGVTQSPTHLIKTRGQQVTLRCSPISGHKSVSWYQQVLGQGPQFIFQYYEKEERGRGNFPDRFSARQFPNYSSELNVNALLLGDSALYLCASSEQRGPAETQYFGPGTRLLVL.

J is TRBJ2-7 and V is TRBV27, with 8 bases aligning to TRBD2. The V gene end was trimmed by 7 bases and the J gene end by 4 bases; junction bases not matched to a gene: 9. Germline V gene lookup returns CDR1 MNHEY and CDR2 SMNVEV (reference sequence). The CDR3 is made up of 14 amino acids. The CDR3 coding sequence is TGTGCCAGCACCCCCCGGGGGGGGCTGTACGAGCAGTACTTC. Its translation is CASTPRGGLYEQYF.

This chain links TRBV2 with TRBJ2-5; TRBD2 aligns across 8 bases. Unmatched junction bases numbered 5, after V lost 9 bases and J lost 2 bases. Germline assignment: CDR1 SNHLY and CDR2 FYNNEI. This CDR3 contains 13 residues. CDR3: CASLLAEQETQYF. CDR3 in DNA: TGTGCCAGTCTACTAGCGGAACAAGAGACCCAGTACTTC.

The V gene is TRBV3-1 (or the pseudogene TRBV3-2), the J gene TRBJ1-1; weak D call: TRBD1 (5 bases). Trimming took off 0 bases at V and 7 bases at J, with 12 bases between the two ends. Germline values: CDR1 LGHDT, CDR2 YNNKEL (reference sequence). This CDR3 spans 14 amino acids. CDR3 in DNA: TGTGCCAGCAGCCAAGAAGACCGACAGAGTGAAGCTTTCTTT. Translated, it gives CASSQEDRQSEAFF.

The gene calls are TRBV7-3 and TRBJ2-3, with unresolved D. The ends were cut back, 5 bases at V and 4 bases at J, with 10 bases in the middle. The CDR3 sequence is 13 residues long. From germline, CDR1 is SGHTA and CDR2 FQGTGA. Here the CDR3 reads CASSGVVSDTQYF. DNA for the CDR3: TGTGCCAGCAGCGGAGTCGTCTCAGATACGCAGTATTTT.